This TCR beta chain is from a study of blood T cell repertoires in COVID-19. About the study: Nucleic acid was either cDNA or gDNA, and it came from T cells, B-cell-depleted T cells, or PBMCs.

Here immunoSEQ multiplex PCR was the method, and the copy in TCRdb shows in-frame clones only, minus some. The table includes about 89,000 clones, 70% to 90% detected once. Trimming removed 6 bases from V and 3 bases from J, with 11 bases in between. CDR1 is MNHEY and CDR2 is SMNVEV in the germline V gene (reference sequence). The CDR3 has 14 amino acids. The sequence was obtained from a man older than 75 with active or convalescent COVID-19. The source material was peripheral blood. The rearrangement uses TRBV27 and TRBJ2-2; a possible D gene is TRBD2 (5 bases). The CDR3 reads CASRFGVDTGELFF. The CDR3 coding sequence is TGTGCCAGCAGATTCGGGGTGGACACCGGGGAGCTGTTTTTT.